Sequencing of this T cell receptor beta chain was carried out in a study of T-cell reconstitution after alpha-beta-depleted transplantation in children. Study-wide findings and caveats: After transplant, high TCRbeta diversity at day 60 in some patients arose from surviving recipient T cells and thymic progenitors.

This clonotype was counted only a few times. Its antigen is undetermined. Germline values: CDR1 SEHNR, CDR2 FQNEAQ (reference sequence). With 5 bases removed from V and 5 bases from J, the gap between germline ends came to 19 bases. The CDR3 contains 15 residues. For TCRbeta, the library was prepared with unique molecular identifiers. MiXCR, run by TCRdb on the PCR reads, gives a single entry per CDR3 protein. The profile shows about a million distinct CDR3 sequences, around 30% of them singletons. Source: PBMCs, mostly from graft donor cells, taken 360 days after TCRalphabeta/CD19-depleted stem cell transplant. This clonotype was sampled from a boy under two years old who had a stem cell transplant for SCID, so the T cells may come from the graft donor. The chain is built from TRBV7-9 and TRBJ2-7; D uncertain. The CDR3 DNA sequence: TGTGCCAGCAGCCCTACGACCGAGTACCTACACGAGCAGTACTTC. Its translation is CASSPTTEYLHEQYF. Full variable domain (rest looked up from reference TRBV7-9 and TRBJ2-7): DTGVSQNPRHKITKRGQNVTFRCDPISEHNRLYWYRQTLGQGPEFLTYFQNEAQLEKSRLLSDRFSAERPKGSFSTLEIQRTEQGDSAMYLCASSPTTEYLHEQYFGPGTRLTVT.